This entry features one T cell receptor beta chain sequence. Its antigen is not known. This entry belongs to a study of CD4 T cell repertoires in COVID-19. Study overall: Relabeled CFSE-low cells, IL-2-expanded for about nine days, met spikes from other coronaviruses.

Germline CDR1 and CDR2: SGHDT and YYEEEE. The length of the CDR3 is 13 residues. V shed 5 bases and J shed 1 base, with 9 bases lying between them. Study-wide results and limits: Suggested intraclonal diversification: top SARS-CoV-2-reactive clonotypes appeared in two or three memory subsets.

Only in-frame clones appear in the TCRdb table, and some are missing; sequencing was by immunoSEQ multiplex PCR. The sample lists about 75,000 clones, 83% occurring once. Donors had recovered from mild-to-severe COVID-19. The memory T cells were sequenced right after ex vivo isolation, without culture. The source is a human donor who had COVID-19. The sequencing used CD4+ T cells from peripheral blood, collected after recovery from COVID-19. The chain recombines TRBV5-6 with TRBJ2-5, with D perhaps matching TRBD1 (6 bases). In DNA, the CDR3 is TGTGCCAGCAGGCGGACAGCCCAAGAGACCCAGTACTTC. It is translated as CASRRTAQETQYF.